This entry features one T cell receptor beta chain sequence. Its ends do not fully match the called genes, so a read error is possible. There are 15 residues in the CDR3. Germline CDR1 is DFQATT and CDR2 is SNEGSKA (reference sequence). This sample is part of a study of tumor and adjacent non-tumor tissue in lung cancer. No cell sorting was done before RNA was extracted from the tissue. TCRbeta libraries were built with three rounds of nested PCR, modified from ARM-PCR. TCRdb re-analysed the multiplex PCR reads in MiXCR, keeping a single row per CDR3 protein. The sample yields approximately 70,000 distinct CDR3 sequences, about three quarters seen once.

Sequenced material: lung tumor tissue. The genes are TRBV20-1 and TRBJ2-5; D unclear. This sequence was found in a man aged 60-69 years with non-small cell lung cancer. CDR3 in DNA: TGCAGTTCTAGAGATCCCCGAGAGAACGAAGAGACCCGGTACTTC. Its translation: CSSRDPRENEETRYF.